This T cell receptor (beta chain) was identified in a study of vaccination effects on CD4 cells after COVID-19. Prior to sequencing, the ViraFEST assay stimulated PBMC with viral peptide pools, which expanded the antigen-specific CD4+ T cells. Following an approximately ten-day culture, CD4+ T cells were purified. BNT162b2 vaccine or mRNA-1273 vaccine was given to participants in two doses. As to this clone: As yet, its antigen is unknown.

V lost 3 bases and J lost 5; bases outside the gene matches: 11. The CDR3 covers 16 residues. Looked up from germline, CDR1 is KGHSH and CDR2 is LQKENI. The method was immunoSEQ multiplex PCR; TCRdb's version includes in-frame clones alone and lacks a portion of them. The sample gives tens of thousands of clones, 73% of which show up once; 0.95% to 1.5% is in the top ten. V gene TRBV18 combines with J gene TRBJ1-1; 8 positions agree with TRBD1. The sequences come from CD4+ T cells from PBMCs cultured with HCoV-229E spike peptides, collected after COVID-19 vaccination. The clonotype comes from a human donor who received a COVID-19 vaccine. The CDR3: CASSPGTGGGSTEAFF. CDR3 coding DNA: TGTGCCAGCTCACCCGGGACAGGTGGGGGGAGTACTGAAGCTTTCTTT.